The T cell receptor (beta chain) described here comes from a study of pediatric ulcerative colitis. Study results and caveats: In rectum, acute severe colitis had expanded clones and less diversity.

On this clone itself: The antigen remains undetermined.

The V end lost 5 bases, the J end lost 8 bases, and 18 bases lay between the germline ends. The CDR3 consists of 14 residues. Germline V gene lookup returns CDR1 SEHNR and CDR2 FQNEAQ (reference sequence). The assay was run at survey level. Profiling relied on immunoSEQ multiplex PCR, and the TCRdb table lists in-frame clones only, not all of them. The sample contains 55,000 to 80,000 clones, 77% of which appear only once. This TCR came from a boy aged 10-17 years with moderate ulcerative colitis. The rearrangement uses TRBV7-9 and TRBJ1-2; a possible D gene is TRBD1 (6 bases). Input material: blood. The CDR3 sequence is CASSPGGLQKGYTF. The CDR3 DNA sequence: TGTGCCAGCAGCCCCGGGGGGCTCCAGAAGGGCTACACCTTC.